One sample yielded the 12 T cell receptor beta chains listed below, sequenced in a study of shared clonotypes between healthy human individuals. Clones were sequenced by immunoSEQ multiplex PCR, and TCRdb holds only the in-frame ones, with some missing. The table lists approximately 710,000 clones, around 90% of them singletons. Sequencing was performed on memory CD8+ T cells from PBMCs. As for subset: CD45RO+ cells pooled with CCR7-negative TemRA cells. The receptors come from a man between 18 and 29 years old in good health. Some clones in this sample may be carry-over from other donors' samples.

The chain links TRBV28 to TRBJ2-5; D unresolved. CDR1 MDHEN and CDR2 SYDVKM come from the germline V gene. V was clipped by 5 bases and J by 3 bases, with 13 bases between them. The CDR3 totals 14 residues. CDR3 in DNA: TGTGCCAGCAGTAGACTTACAGCCGAAGAGACCCAGTACTTC. Translation: CASSRLTAEETQYF. The variable domain in full, with the rest retrieved from reference TRBV28 and TRBJ2-5, is DVKVTQSSRYLVKRTGEKVFLECVQDMDHENMFWYRQDPGLGLRLIYFSYDVKMKEKGDIPEGYSVSREKKERFSLILESASTNQTSMYLCASSRLTAEETQYFGPGTRLLVL.

Only one count was recorded for this clone. The chain joins TRBV5-1 to TRBJ2-1; 14 bases agree with TRBD2. CDR1 is SGHRS and CDR2 is YFSETQ in the germline V gene. Trimming took 4 bases from V and 10 from J; bases not matched to a gene: 10. This CDR3 region has 16 residues. The CDR3 nucleotides read TGCGCCAGCAGCGCATCCGGGACTAGCGGGGGCCGGGAGCAGTTCTTC. Translation gives CASSASGTSGGREQFF.

The V call is TRBV10-3, the J call TRBJ2-7, with 8 bases identical to TRBD2. With 0 bases clipped from V and 7 bases from J, the junction kept 5 bases outside the gene matches. Germline V gene lookup returns CDR1 ENHRY and CDR2 SYGVKD. The CDR3 has 14 residues. CDR3 amino acids: CAISESLTGGEQYF. The DNA for the CDR3 is TGTGCCATCAGTGAGTCGCTGACGGGGGGGGAGCAGTACTTC.

This rearrangement joins TRBV5-6 to TRBJ2-5; 7 nucleotides match TRBD1. The CDR3 has 16 amino acids. Unmatched junction bases numbered 10, after V lost 3 bases and J lost 2 bases. Germline V gives CDR1 SGHDT, CDR2 YYEEEE. The CDR3 sequence is CASSYTTGTDQETQYF. The CDR3 DNA reads as TGTGCCAGCAGCTACACCACCGGGACAGATCAAGAGACCCAGTACTTC.

This clone was observed a few times. The genes are TRBV7-9 and TRBJ1-4, with D possibly being TRBD1 (5 bases). In germline, CDR1 is SEHNR, CDR2 FQNEAQ (reference sequence). The CDR3 is 12 amino acids. V was clipped by 7 bases and J by 12 bases, with 15 bases between them. This CDR3 reads CASINLGGELFF. The CDR3 DNA is TGTGCCAGCATCAACCTCGGAGGGGAACTGTTTTTT.

The chain recombines TRBV30 with TRBJ2-1; D gene uncertain. CDR1 is GTSNPN, CDR2 SVGIG, per germline (reference sequence). The CDR3 length is 14 residues. V lost 0 bases, J lost 4 bases, and 10 bases lay in between. Written as DNA, the CDR3 is TGTGCCTGGAGTGTGTCTCAGCCGTACAATGAGCAGTTCTTC. Its translation: CAWSVSQPYNEQFF.

Comment on this clone: Other DNA sequences of this sample code for an identical CDR3. CDR3 in DNA: TGTGCCAGCAGCTCGACAGGGGGCGACGAGCAGTACTTC. Translating it yields CASSSTGGDEQYF. The gene calls are TRBV7-9 and TRBJ2-7, with 10 bases identical to TRBD1. V was clipped by 4 bases and J by 5 bases; unmatched bases: 2. CDR1 and CDR2 (germline): SEHNR, FQNEAQ (reference sequence). There are 13 residues in the CDR3.

The chain carries TRBV7-8 and TRBJ2-1, with D maybe TRBD2 (5 bases). V dropped 6 bases and J dropped 9 bases, with 18 bases sitting between them. CDR1 and CDR2 (germline): SGHVS, FQNEAQ. The CDR3 extends over 14 amino acids. The CDR3 DNA is TGTGCCAGCAGTCTCGGGCCCAAGCGGCGTGAGCAGTTCTTC. This translates into CASSLGPKRREQFF.

The genes are TRBV7-9 and TRBJ1-1; D ambiguous. Looked up from germline, CDR1 is SEHNR and CDR2 is FQNEAQ (reference sequence). Trimming removed 2 bases from V and 1 base from J, with 5 bases in between. The CDR3 totals 13 residues. This CDR3 reads CASSLTGNTEAFF. The DNA of the CDR3 is TGTGCCAGCAGCTTAACGGGGAACACTGAAGCTTTCTTT.

The rearrangement links TRBV10-3 to TRBJ1-1; no clear D gene. Trimming removed 4 bases at V and 4 bases at J, with 13 bases between. The V gene's germline CDR1 is ENHRY and CDR2 SYGVKD. This CDR3 contains 14 residues. This chain's CDR3 is CAISGGRGLTEAFF. Written as DNA, the CDR3 is TGTGCCATCAGTGGGGGTCGGGGTCTCACTGAAGCTTTCTTT.

The chain joins TRBV7-8 to TRBJ2-7; TRBD2 agrees at 12 bases. Germline V gene sequence: CDR1 SGHVS, CDR2 FQNEAQ. CDR3 length: 14 amino acids. Losses at the gene ends were 5 bases for V and 4 bases for J; bases not matched to a gene: 3. CDR3 coding DNA: TGTGCCAGCAGCGCACTAGCGGGAGGTTACGAGCAGTACTTC. Translating it yields CASSALAGGYEQYF.

The V gene is TRBV19, the J gene TRBJ2-7, with D maybe TRBD1 (6 bases). V shed 4 bases and J shed 4 bases, with 14 bases lying between them. The CDR3 length is 14 residues. Germline V lookup: CDR1 LNHDA, CDR2 SQIVND (reference sequence). This CDR3 reads CASSTLRDIYEQYF. CDR3 DNA: TGTGCCAGTAGTACCCTAAGGGACATTTACGAGCAGTACTTC.